Sequencing of this T cell receptor (beta chain) was carried out in a study of PD-L1 blockade in urothelial cancer (dated by TCRdb to 2015 to 2018). Turning to the overall study: Every patient began therapy in the mid-2010s and was given atezolizumab 1,200 mg intravenously every 3 weeks. Twenty-five of 29 patients were identified as males with urothelial cancer of bladder origin, and a prior smoking history was reported by 18 of 29 patients. Patients had an ECOG performance status of 0 or 1 and had received between 0 and 3 prior chemotherapy regimens. Blood samples were analyzed at 3 weeks after treatment start (second dose) and at 6 weeks after treatment start. Blood samples gave a median of roughly 150,000 T cells and 88,000 or so unique TCRs, with a median clonality of approximately 0.08. An exploratory multi-omic analysis was conducted of the somatic, immune and clinical correlates of response to PD-L1 blockade with atezolizumab in urothelial cancer. TCR sequencing covered pretreatment tumor samples and matched, serially collected peripheral blood taken before and after atezolizumab treatment. Durable clinical benefit was defined as a progression-free survival longer than 6 months, and TCR features were additionally tested against progression-free survival and overall survival. In the same patients, pretreatment tumors underwent whole exome sequencing and RNA sequencing in addition to TCR sequencing. Several patients reached durable clinical benefit, while 20 patients did not. Just over 28 patients had pretreatment blood TCR-seq, about 24 had at least one posttreatment blood collection, and about 24 had tumor TCR-seq.

To estimate absolute template abundance from read counts, synthetic TCR analog templates were spiked into each PCR. Using the immunoSEQ assay, TCRbeta CDR3 regions were amplified from genomic DNA with bias-controlled V and J gene primers. Sequencing of rearranged TCRbeta segments was done at approximately 20X coverage. As for the authors' bioinformatics: Sequencing errors were corrected by clustering, and CDR3s were annotated against IMGT so that V, D and J genes could be assigned. Downstream analyses used only productive TCRbeta rearrangements, leaving out any out-of-frame or stop-codon sequences. Clonality was calculated as one minus the Shannon entropy normalized by the log of the number of unique productive sequences. Clones differing between time points or between blood and tumor were identified by Fisher's exact test with Benjamini-Hochberg correction at adjusted p below 0.01. The immuneACCESS repertoire file appears here via TCRdb, limited to in-frame rearrangements. These files lack a portion of the clones; in checked studies, under half of the deficit traces to unresolved V genes, and the cause of the others is not known. For V, J and clone size, that table is used; D and trimming come from the DNA. The sample table lists about 38,000 clones, around 90% of them with a count of one. The top ten hold approximately 8.8% of the sample.

V ends up 6 bases short and J 4 bases short, with an unmatched junction base count of 9. From cysteine to phenylalanine, the CDR3 is 14 amino acids long. The CDR3 DNA has 42 bases and is translated from base 1. Reading the germline V gene gives CDR1 MDHEN and CDR2 SYDVKM. As to this clone: Its specific antigen is unknown. Within one base of it there is no much larger clone, and no base qualities were kept.

A total of roughly 30 patients with locally advanced or metastatic urothelial carcinoma, treated at Memorial Sloan Kettering on a trial protocol, made up the cohort. Peripheral blood mononuclear cells were collected pretreatment and during treatment, with between 1 and 8 total time points per patient. The Qiagen DNeasy Blood extraction kit was used to purify genomic DNA from total PBMCs and tumor samples. Collected pretreatment and during treatment, PBMCs were isolated and stored as previously described. What the work shows at the level of the full study, not this receptor alone: At 3 weeks after the start of treatment, tumor-associated TCR clones in peripheral blood had expanded more in patients with durable benefit (n ≈ 20, p = 0.022). Because of the small sample size (n ≈ 29) and the many exploratory analyses performed, the results are intended to be regarded as hypothesis-generating. Improved progression-free and overall survival was associated with having pretreatment peripheral blood TCR clonality below the median.

The sample in question was PBMCs, obtained around atezolizumab (anti-PD-L1) treatment. The sequence links TRBV28 to TRBJ2-7, and 7 junction bases match TRBD2. The sequence was collected from a man between 65 and 80 years old with urothelial cancer. The CDR3 reads as follows: CASSMGGRLYEQYF. The base sequence is TGTGCCAGCAGCATGGGAGGGAGATTGTACGAGCAGTACTTC. Outside the CDR3, residues come from the reference TRBV28 and TRBJ2-7 proteins, so the full variable domain is: DVKVTQSSRYLVKRTGEKVFLECVQDMDHENMFWYRQDPGLGLRLIYFSYDVKMKEKGDIPEGYSVSREKKERFSLILESASTNQTSMYLCASSMGGRLYEQYFGPGTRLTVT.